The 17 T cell receptor beta chains presented below share a single source sample, sequenced in a study of T cell clonotyping in hematopoietic cell transplantation. This table comes from immunoSEQ multiplex PCR, and its TCRdb copy is limited to in-frame clones, with some not included. In the table there are 7,000 to 8,500 clones, around 88% of which are singletons. The sample here was PBMCs, taken 100 days after allogeneic stem cell transplant. These receptors were obtained from a male patient aged 18 to 29 who had an allogeneic stem cell transplant from a related donor, so the T cells may come from the graft donor. Some clones in this sample may be carry-over from other donors' samples.

The V and J genes are TRBV27 and TRBJ2-7, with 7 bases aligning to TRBD1. Germline CDR1 is MNHEY and CDR2 is SMNVEV (reference sequence). The V gene end was trimmed by 5 bases and the J gene end by 4 bases; junction bases not matched to a gene: 5. The CDR3 runs 13 residues. CDR3 nucleotides: TGTGCCAGCAGTCCAGGGGGATTTTACGAGCAGTACGTC. Its protein is CASSPGGFYEQYV.

This clone has only one observation. The rearrangement links TRBV2 to TRBJ2-7, with TRBD1 as a possible D gene (5 bases). The CDR3 runs 13 residues. V shed 3 bases and J shed 6 bases, with 12 bases lying between them. Germline V gene data show CDR1 as SNHLY and CDR2 as FYNNEI. In nucleotides, the CDR3 is TGTGCCAGCAGTGAGTCCAGGGCTGGCGAGCAGTACGTC. This translates into CASSESRAGEQYV.

In this sample, this clone is large (0.1 to 1%). V gene TRBV6-5 combines with J gene TRBJ2-1; 7 nucleotides align to TRBD2. The CDR3 is 14 amino acids. Germline V gives CDR1 MNHEY, CDR2 SVGAGI. The ends lost 2 bases at V and 7 bases at J; junction bases unmatched: 5. The CDR3: CASSYAGAGNEQFF. As DNA, the CDR3 is TGTGCCAGCAGTTACGCGGGAGCGGGTAATGAGCAGTTCTTC.

The rearrangement links TRBV10-3 to TRBJ2-7; 8 nucleotides agree with TRBD1. The CDR3 extends over 15 amino acids. Germline values: CDR1 ENHRY, CDR2 SYGVKD. With 0 bases clipped from V and 3 bases from J, the junction kept 4 bases outside the gene matches. CDR3 nucleotides: TGTGCCATCAGTGAGTCCATTGGACAGGGCTACGAGCAGTACGTC. Encoded protein: CAISESIGQGYEQYV.

The chain uses TRBV9 and TRBJ1-1; TRBD1 might be the D (5 bases). CDR3 size: 13 residues. The germline CDR1 and CDR2 sequences are SGDLS and YYNGEE. V lost 3 bases and J lost 7, with 13 bases in between. CDR3 DNA: TGTGCCAGCAGCGAAGGGGCCGTTGGTGAAGCTTTCTTT. This encodes CASSEGAVGEAFF.

The CDR3 loop is CASSLGLAGGPTDTQYF. The CDR3 nucleotides read TGTGCCAGCAGCTTAGGGCTAGCGGGAGGACCTACAGATACGCAGTATTTT. The genes are TRBV11-3 and TRBJ2-3, with TRBD2 matching 11 bases. CDR1 and CDR2 from the germline V gene are SGHNT and YENEEA. Unmatched junction bases numbered 6, after V lost 1 base and J lost 3 bases. The CDR3 runs 17 residues.

V is TRBV7-9 and J is TRBJ2-5, with D perhaps matching TRBD2 (5 bases). Germline assignment: CDR1 SEHNR and CDR2 FQNEAQ (reference sequence). The CDR3 is made up of 16 amino acids. The V end was cut by 5 bases, the J end by 3 bases, with 19 bases between. CDR3 region: CASSLSSPTTKETQYF. The CDR3 DNA sequence: TGTGCCAGCAGCCTTAGTTCCCCGACTACTAAAGAGACCCAGTACTTC.

The chain employs TRBV7-8 and TRBJ2-6; possible D gene TRBD2, 5 bases. This CDR3 is built from 15 residues. V lost 5 bases to trimming and J lost 2 bases, with 10 bases between them. CDR1 and CDR2 (germline): SGHVS, FQNEAQ. The CDR3 sequence is CASSHGGAGANVLTF. The CDR3 DNA is TGTGCCAGCAGCCATGGAGGTGCTGGGGCCAACGTCCTGACTTTC.

The DNA of the CDR3 is TGTGCCAGCAGTTTATGGACCTCTGGAAACACCATATATTTT. The encoded protein is CASSLWTSGNTIYF. The chain links TRBV28 to TRBJ1-3, with D uncertain. With 0 bases removed from V and 0 bases from J, the gap between germline ends came to 3 bases. This CDR3 is built from 14 residues. Germline assignment: CDR1 MDHEN and CDR2 SYDVKM.

The chain uses TRBV10-3 and TRBJ2-7; D gene ambiguous. Germline loops: CDR1 ENHRY, CDR2 SYGVKD. The CDR3 length is 13 residues. Trimming shortened V by 6 bases and J by 3 bases, and 12 bases separated the two germline ends. CDR3 sequence: CAISLNGHYEQYV. The DNA for the CDR3 is TGTGCCATCAGCCTCAACGGGCACTACGAGCAGTACGTC.

The CDR3 sequence: CASSGQGFYEQYV. The CDR3 DNA reads as TGTGCCAGCAGTGGACAGGGTTTCTACGAGCAGTACGTC. This chain joins TRBV2 and TRBJ2-7, with TRBD1 matching 7 bases. The CDR3 spans 13 residues. Germline V gene data show CDR1 as SNHLY and CDR2 as FYNNEI. Unmatched junction bases numbered 3, after V lost 4 bases and J lost 3 bases.

This chain uses TRBV7-6 with TRBJ2-5; D remains unclear. The germline V gene encodes CDR1 SGHVS and CDR2 FNYEAQ. V was trimmed by 4 bases and J by 3 bases, leaving 9 bases between them. The CDR3 is made up of 13 amino acids. The CDR3 sequence is CASSSLAEETQYF. The CDR3 DNA reads TGTGCCAGCAGCTCCCTGGCGGAAGAGACCCAGTACTTC.

The chain combines TRBV5-1 with TRBJ1-2; D is unclear. From germline, CDR1 is SGHRS and CDR2 YFSETQ. Trimming took 1 base from V and 4 from J, leaving 14 bases between them. The CDR3 sequence is 15 residues long. DNA of the CDR3: TGCGCCAGCAGCTTGCCGGAGAGCATTTCCTATGGCTACACCTTC. Translation: CASSLPESISYGYTF.

This chain uses TRBV11-2 with TRBJ2-7; D not resolved. V lost 1 base and J 5 bases, leaving 3 bases between the germline ends. This CDR3 region has 11 residues. Germline CDR1 is SGHAT and CDR2 is FQNNGV. The CDR3 is CASSLGDEQYV. For the CDR3, the DNA is TGTGCCAGCAGCTTAGGAGACGAGCAGTACGTC.

The table lists this clone with a count of one. V gene TRBV11-2 combines with J gene TRBJ2-3; D gene uncertain. CDR3 length: 12 amino acids. Germline assignment: CDR1 SGHAT and CDR2 FQNNGV. The ends were cut back, 3 bases at V and 7 bases at J, with 8 bases in the middle. Here the CDR3 reads CASSFTGYTQYF. The CDR3 DNA is TGTGCCAGCAGCTTTACTGGATATACGCAGTATTTT.

The chain recombines TRBV20-1 with TRBJ1-2; D might be TRBD1 (6 bases). The CDR3 is 9 amino acids. The V end lost 6 bases, the J end lost 7 bases, and 6 bases lay between the germline ends. The V gene's germline CDR1 is DFQATT and CDR2 SNEGSKA (reference sequence). CDR3 loop: CSAQGGYTF. CDR3 bases: TGCAGTGCACAGGGTGGCTACACCTTC.

In nucleotides, the CDR3 is TGCGCCAGCAGCCCAGAGGGCGGTGCAACTAATGAAAAACTGTTTTTT. It specifies CASSPEGGATNEKLFF. This chain uses TRBV5-1 with TRBJ1-4; D call uncertain. Between the trimmed V and J ends, which lost 4 bases and 0 bases, there was a span of 13 bases. The germline V gene encodes CDR1 SGHRS and CDR2 YFSETQ. CDR3 size: 16 residues.